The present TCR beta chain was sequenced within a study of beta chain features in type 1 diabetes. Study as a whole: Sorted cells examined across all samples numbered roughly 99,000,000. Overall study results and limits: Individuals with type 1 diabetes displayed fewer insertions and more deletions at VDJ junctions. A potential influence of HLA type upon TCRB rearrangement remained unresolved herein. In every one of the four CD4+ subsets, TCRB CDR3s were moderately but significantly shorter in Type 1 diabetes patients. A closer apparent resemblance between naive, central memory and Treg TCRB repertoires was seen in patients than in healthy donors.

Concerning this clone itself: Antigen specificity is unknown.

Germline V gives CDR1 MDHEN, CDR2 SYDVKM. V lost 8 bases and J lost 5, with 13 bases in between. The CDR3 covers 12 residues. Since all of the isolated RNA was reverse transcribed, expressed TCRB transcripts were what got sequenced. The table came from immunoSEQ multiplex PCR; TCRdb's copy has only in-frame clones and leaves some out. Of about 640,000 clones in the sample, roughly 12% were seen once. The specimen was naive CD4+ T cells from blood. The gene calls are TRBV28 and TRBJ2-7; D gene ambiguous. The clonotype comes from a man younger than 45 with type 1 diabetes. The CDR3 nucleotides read TGTGCCAGCCGCACTACTACCAACGAGCAGTACTTC. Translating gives CASRTTTNEQYF. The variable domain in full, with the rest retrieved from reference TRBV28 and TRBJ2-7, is DVKVTQSSRYLVKRTGEKVFLECVQDMDHENMFWYRQDPGLGLRLIYFSYDVKMKEKGDIPEGYSVSREKKERFSLILESASTNQTSMYLCASRTTTNEQYFGPGTRLTVT.